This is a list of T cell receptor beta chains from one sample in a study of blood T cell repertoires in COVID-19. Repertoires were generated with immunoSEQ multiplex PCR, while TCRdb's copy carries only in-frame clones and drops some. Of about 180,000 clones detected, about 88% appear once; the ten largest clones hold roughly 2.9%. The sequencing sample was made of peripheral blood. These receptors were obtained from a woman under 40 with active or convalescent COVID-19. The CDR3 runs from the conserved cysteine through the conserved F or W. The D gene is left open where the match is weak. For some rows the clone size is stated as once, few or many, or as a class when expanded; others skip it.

CASRTRGHSNQPQHF,TGTGCCAGCCGGACGAGGGGGCATAGCAATCAGCCCCAGCATTTT,once,TRBD1,TRBJ1-5,TRBV2
CASSVRTGFTSGANVLTF,TGTGCCAGCAGCGTACGGACAGGCTTCACCTCTGGGGCCAACGTCCTGACTTTC,once,TRBD1,TRBJ2-6,TRBV9
CASSFSSGNTIYF,TGTGCCAGCAGCTTCTCCTCTGGAAACACCATATATTTT,once,-,TRBJ1-3,TRBV11-2
CASSLSAGAGHEQYF,TGCGCCAGCAGCTTGTCGGCGGGAGCTGGCCACGAGCAGTACTTC,once,TRBD2,TRBJ2-7,TRBV5-1
CASSPNSYEQYF,TGTGCCAGCAGCCCTAACTCCTACGAGCAGTACTTC,few,-,TRBJ2-7,TRBV11-2
CATSSEGLGNHEQYF,TGTGCCACCAGCAGTGAGGGACTAGGGAACCACGAGCAGTACTTC,-,TRBD2,TRBJ2-7,TRBV15
CASSLPGVEKLFF,TGTGCCAGCAGCCTCCCAGGGGTCGAAAAACTGTTTTTT,-,-,TRBJ1-4,TRBV7-9
CASRGTGGNNEQYF,TGTGCCAGCAGGGGGACAGGGGGGAATAACGAGCAGTACTTC,once,TRBD1,TRBJ2-7,TRBV6-5
CARRKALKNGTLTPNGTYEQYF,TGTGCCAGAAGGAAAGCGCTAAAAAACGGGACACTTACTCCCAATGGAACCTACGAGCAGTACTTC,-,-,TRBJ2-7,TRBV5-3
CASSTTGTVNTEAFF,TGCGCCAGCAGCACCACCGGGACAGTTAACACTGAAGCTTTCTTT,-,TRBD1,TRBJ1-1,TRBV5-1
CASSPSMGLTGLEAFF,TGTGCCAGCTCACCCTCTATGGGGCTGACAGGCCTTGAAGCTTTCTTT,-,-,TRBJ1-1,TRBV18
CATSAVRGLRDPGELFF,TGTGCCACCAGTGCCGTGAGGGGGCTAAGGGACCCCGGGGAGCTGTTTTTT,few,TRBD1,TRBJ2-2,TRBV24-1
CASSTRDRDFTEAFF,TGTGCCAGCAGCACCCGGGACAGGGATTTCACTGAAGCTTTCTTT,once,TRBD1,TRBJ1-1,TRBV7-9